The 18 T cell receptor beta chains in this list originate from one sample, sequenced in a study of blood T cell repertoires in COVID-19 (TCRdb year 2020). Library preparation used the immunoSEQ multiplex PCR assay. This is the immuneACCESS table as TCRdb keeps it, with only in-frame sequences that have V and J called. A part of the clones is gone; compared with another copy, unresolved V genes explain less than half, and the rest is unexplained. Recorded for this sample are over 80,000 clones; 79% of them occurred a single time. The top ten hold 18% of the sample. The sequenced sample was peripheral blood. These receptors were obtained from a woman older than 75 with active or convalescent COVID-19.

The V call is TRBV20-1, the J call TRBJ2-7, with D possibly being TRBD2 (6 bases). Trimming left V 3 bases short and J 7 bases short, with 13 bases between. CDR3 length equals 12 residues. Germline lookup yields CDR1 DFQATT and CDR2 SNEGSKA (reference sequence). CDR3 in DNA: TGCAGTGCTAGTTCCGGGACTCGAGAGCAGTACTTC. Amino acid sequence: CSASSGTREQYF.

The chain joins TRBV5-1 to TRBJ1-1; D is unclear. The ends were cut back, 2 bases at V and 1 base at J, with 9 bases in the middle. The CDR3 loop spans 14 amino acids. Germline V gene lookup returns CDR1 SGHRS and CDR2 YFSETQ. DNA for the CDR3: TGCGCCAGCAGCTTTCTTATATCGAACACTGAAGCTTTCTTT. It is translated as CASSFLISNTEAFF.

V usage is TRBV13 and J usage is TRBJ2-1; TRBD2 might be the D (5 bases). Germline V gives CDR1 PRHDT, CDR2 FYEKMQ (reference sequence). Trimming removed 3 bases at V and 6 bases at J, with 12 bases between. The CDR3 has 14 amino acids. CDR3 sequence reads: CASSLRVATNEQFF. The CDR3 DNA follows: TGTGCCAGCAGCTTGAGGGTAGCGACCAATGAGCAGTTCTTC.

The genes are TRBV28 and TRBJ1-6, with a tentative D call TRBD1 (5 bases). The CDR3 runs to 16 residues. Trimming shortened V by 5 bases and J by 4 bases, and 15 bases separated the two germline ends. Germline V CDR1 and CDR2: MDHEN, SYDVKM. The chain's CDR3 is CASSTPGSYYNSPLHF. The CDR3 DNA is TGTGCCAGCAGTACACCAGGGTCCTATTATAATTCACCCCTCCACTTT. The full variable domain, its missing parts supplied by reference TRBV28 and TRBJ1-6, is DVKVTQSSRYLVKRTGEKVFLECVQDMDHENMFWYRQDPGLGLRLIYFSYDVKMKEKGDIPEGYSVSREKKERFSLILESASTNQTSMYLCASSTPGSYYNSPLHFGNGTRLTVT.

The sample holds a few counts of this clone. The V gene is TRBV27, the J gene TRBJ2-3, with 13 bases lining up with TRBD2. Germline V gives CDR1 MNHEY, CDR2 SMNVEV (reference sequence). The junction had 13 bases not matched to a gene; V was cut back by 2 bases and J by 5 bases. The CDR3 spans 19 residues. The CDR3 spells CASSLLPPGTSGNRDTQYF. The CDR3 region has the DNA TGTGCCAGCAGTTTACTTCCCCCCGGGACTAGCGGGAATCGAGATACGCAGTATTTT.

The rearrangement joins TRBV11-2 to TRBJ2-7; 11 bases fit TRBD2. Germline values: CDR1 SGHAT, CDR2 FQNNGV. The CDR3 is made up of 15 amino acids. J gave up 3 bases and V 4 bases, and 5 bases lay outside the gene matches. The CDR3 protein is CASSSTGLAVYEQYF. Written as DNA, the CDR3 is TGTGCCAGCAGCTCAACGGGACTAGCGGTCTACGAGCAGTACTTC.

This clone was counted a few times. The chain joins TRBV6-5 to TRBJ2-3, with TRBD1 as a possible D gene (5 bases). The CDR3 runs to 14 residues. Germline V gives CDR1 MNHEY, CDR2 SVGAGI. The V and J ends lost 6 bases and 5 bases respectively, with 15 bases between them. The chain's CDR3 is CASSYAGWEDTQYF. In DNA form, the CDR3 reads TGTGCCAGCAGCTACGCAGGGTGGGAAGATACGCAGTATTTT.

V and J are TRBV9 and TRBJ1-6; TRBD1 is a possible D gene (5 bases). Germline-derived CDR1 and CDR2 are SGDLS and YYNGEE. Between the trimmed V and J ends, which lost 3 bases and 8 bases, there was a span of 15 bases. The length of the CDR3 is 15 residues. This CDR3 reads CASSGPWGRDSPLHF. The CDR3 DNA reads TGTGCCAGCAGCGGCCCTTGGGGGAGGGATTCACCCCTCCACTTT.

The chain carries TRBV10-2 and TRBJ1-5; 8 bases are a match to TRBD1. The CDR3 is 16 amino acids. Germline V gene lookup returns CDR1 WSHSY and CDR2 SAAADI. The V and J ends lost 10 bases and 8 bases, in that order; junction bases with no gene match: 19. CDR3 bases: TGCGCCACAAGGAGGACAGGGAGAGACATCGGTGAGCCCCAGCATTTT. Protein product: CATRRTGRDIGEPQHF.

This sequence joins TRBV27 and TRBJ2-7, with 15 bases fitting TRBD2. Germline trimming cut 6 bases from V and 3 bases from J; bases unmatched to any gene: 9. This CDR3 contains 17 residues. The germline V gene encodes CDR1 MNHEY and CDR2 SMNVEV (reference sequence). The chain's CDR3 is CASSRSGTSGRNYEQYF. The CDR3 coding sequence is TGTGCCAGCAGCCGATCCGGGACTAGCGGGAGGAACTACGAGCAGTACTTC.

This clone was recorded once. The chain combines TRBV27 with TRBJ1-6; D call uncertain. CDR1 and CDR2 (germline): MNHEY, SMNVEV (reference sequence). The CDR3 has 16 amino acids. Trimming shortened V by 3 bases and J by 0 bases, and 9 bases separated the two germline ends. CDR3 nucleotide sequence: TGTGCCAGCAGTTTTAGTCCCCACTCCTATAATTCACCCCTCCACTTT. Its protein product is CASSFSPHSYNSPLHF.

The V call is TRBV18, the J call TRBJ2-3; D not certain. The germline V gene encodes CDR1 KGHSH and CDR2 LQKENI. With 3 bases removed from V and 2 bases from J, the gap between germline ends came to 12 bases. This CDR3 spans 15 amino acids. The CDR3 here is CASSPSRSATDTQYF. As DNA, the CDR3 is TGTGCCAGCTCACCCTCGCGGTCGGCCACAGATACGCAGTATTTT.

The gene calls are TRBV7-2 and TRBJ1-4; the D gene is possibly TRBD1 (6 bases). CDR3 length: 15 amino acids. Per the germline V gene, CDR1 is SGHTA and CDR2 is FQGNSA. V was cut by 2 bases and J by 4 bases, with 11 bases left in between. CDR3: CASSLSGARNEKLFF. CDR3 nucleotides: TGTGCCAGCAGCTTATCAGGGGCCCGTAATGAAAAACTGTTTTTT.

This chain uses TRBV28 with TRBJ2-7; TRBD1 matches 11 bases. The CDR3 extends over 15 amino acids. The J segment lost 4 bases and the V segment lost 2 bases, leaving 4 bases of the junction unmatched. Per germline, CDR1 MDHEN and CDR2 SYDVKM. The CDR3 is CASSLAGTGGYEQYF. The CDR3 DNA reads TGTGCCAGCAGTTTAGCGGGGACAGGGGGTTACGAGCAGTACTTC.

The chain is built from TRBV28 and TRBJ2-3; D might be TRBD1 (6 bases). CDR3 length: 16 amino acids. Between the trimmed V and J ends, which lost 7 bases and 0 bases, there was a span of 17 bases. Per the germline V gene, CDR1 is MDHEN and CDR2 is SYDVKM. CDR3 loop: CASTPRGSASTDTQYF. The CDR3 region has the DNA TGTGCCAGCACTCCCAGGGGTAGTGCTAGCACAGATACGCAGTATTTT.

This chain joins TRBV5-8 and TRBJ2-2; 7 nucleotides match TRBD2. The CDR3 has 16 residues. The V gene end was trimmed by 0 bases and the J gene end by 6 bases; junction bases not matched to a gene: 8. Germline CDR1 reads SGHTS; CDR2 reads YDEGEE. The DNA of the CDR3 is TGTGCCAGCAGCTTGGATTCCGGGGGGATGCCCGGGGAGCTGTTTTTT. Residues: CASSLDSGGMPGELFF.

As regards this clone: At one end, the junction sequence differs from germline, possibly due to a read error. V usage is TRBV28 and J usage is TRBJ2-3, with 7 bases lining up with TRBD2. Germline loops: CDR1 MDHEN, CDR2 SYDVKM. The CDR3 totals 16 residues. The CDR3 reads CASSLSSGVSTDTQYF. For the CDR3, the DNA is TGTGCCAGCAGCTTATCAAGCGGGGTTAGCACAGATACGCAGTATTTT.

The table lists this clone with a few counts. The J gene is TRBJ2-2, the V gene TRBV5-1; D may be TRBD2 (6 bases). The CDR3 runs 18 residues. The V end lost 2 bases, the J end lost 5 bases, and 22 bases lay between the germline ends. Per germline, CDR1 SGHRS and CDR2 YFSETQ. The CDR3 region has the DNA TGCGCCAGCAGCTTCGGTTCGGTTAGGAGGGGAGGAACCGGGGAGCTGTTTTTT. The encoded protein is CASSFGSVRRGGTGELFF.